One sample yielded the 27 T cell receptor beta chains listed below, sequenced in a study of T cell changes during pregnancy in multiple sclerosis. TCRdb keeps only in-frame clones here, not all; method: immunoSEQ multiplex PCR. This repertoire shows about 100,000 clones, 90% to 95% found once; its top ten account for 0.7% to 0.9%. The sample in question was peripheral blood, obtained before pregnancy. These receptors came from a female donor with multiple sclerosis, enrolled in a pregnancy study.

The rearrangement uses TRBV6-1 and TRBJ2-1; 12 bases match TRBD2. The trim removed 3 bases at V and 10 bases at J, leaving 10 bases unmatched. Germline CDR1 reads MNHNS; CDR2 reads SASEGT. The CDR3 spans 16 residues. The CDR3, as DNA: TGTGCCAGCAGTGAGCAGGGGGTCGGACTAGCGGGGGAGCAGTTCTTC. This gives the protein CASSEQGVGLAGEQFF.

V is TRBV4-2 and J is TRBJ2-3; TRBD2 matches at 14 bases. CDR3 length: 16 residues. Germline lookup yields CDR1 LGHNA and CDR2 YNFKEQ. The V and J ends lost 2 bases and 4 bases, in that order; junction bases with no gene match: 2. As DNA, the CDR3 is TGTGCCAGCAGCCAACGACTAGCGGGGGGGGCAGATACGCAGTATTTT. It codes for CASSQRLAGGADTQYF.

The CDR3 reads CASSPWTRNYGYTF. The DNA for the CDR3 is TGTGCCAGCAGTCCGTGGACTAGGAACTATGGCTACACCTTC. This chain links TRBV27 with TRBJ1-2; D is undetermined. This CDR3 contains 14 residues. Trimming pared 5 bases from V and 2 bases from J, leaving 12 bases between. Germline V lookup: CDR1 MNHEY, CDR2 SMNVEV (reference sequence).

The chain recombines TRBV2 with TRBJ2-3; 11 bases are shared with TRBD2. This CDR3 is 16 amino acids long. Germline assignment: CDR1 SNHLY and CDR2 FYNNEI. The trim removed 3 bases at V and 1 base at J, leaving 3 bases unmatched. CDR3 region: CASSDWGLAGTDTQYF. The CDR3 region has the DNA TGTGCCAGCAGTGATTGGGGACTAGCGGGCACAGATACGCAGTATTTT.

The genes are TRBV19 and TRBJ2-7; 12 positions match TRBD1. CDR1 is LNHDA, CDR2 SQIVND, per germline (reference sequence). V gave up 3 bases and J gave up 6 bases; unmatched junction bases: 6. This CDR3 contains 15 residues. The CDR3 here is CASSIPGQGASEQYF. CDR3 DNA sequence: TGTGCCAGTAGTATTCCGGGACAGGGGGCGTCCGAGCAGTACTTC.

The rearrangement links TRBV27 to TRBJ2-3; possible D gene TRBD2, 5 bases. Trimming stripped 0 bases from V and 11 bases from J, with 12 bases between. CDR3 size: 13 residues. The germline V gene has CDR1 MNHEY and CDR2 SMNVEV (reference sequence). The CDR3 nucleotides are TGTGCCAGCAGTTTATCAGCTAGCCGGGGGCAGTATTTT. This sequence encodes CASSLSASRGQYF.

The genes are TRBV4-1 and TRBJ1-4; 7 positions agree with TRBD1. Trimming at V came to 4 bases and at J to 3 bases, leaving 2 bases not matched to a gene. Germline CDR1 reads MGHRA; CDR2 reads YSYEKL. CDR3 size: 14 residues. CDR3 nucleotide sequence: TGCGCCAGCAGCCCGGGACAGCCTAATGAAAAACTGTTTTTT. Protein: CASSPGQPNEKLFF.

V is TRBV27 and J is TRBJ1-5, with D uncertain. Trimming removed 5 bases from V and 0 bases from J, with 8 bases in between. The CDR3 spans 14 residues. Germline V gene data show CDR1 as MNHEY and CDR2 as SMNVEV (reference sequence). For the CDR3, the DNA is TGTGCCAGCAGTACCGAGTATAGCAATCAGCCCCAGCATTTT. Translated, it gives CASSTEYSNQPQHF.

The CDR3 coding sequence is TGTGCCAGCAGCCACGGAACTAGCGGCTACGAGCAGTACTTC. Protein product: CASSHGTSGYEQYF. The genes are TRBV6-5 and TRBJ2-7, with 8 bases aligning to TRBD2. The ends lost 6 bases at V and 3 bases at J; junction bases unmatched: 7. The CDR3 covers 14 residues. CDR1 and CDR2 from the germline V gene are MNHEY and SVGAGI.

CDR3 nucleotides: TGTGCCAGTAGTGCCTTTAGCGGGAGTTACAATGAGCAGTTCTTC. It encodes CASSAFSGSYNEQFF. The V call is TRBV19, the J call TRBJ2-1; 9 bases line up with TRBD2. Looked up from germline, CDR1 is LNHDA and CDR2 is SQIVND (reference sequence). The CDR3 length is 15 residues. After removal of 5 bases from V and 4 bases from J, the junction contained 6 bases not matched to a gene.

The genes are TRBV5-1 and TRBJ2-5; no reliable D call. Germline V CDR1 and CDR2: SGHRS, YFSETQ. The CDR3 length is 14 residues. V was pared by 0 bases and J by 5 bases, with 11 bases between. The CDR3: CASSLVPGLETQYF. The DNA of the CDR3 is TGCGCCAGCAGCTTGGTTCCCGGTTTGGAGACCCAGTACTTC.

In its sample, this clone was seen once. This chain links TRBV7-8 with TRBJ1-1; D uncertain. Germline CDR1 and CDR2: SGHVS and FQNEAQ. This CDR3 is 12 amino acids long. Trimming cost V 3 bases and J 2 bases, with 4 bases left between them. The CDR3 here is CASSFRNTEAFF. DNA for the CDR3: TGTGCCAGCAGCTTTAGAAACACTGAAGCTTTCTTT.

The sample holds one count of this clone. This chain uses TRBV5-4 with TRBJ1-2; perhaps TRBD1 as D (5 bases). From germline, CDR1 is SGHNT and CDR2 YYREEE (reference sequence). The CDR3 consists of 15 residues. Trimming shortened V by 5 bases and J by 6 bases, and 20 bases separated the two germline ends. The CDR3 bases are TGTGCCAGCAGGGAGACCCGGGACTTTGTCGATGGCTACACCTTC. It translates to CASRETRDFVDGYTF.

The V call is TRBV4-3, the J call TRBJ2-1; 10 nucleotides match TRBD2. The CDR3 runs 17 residues. The germline CDR1 and CDR2 sequences are LGHNA and YSLEER. The junction had 7 bases not matched to a gene; V was cut back by 1 base and J by 4 bases. As DNA, the CDR3 is TGCGCCAGCAGCCAAGGACGACTAGCGGGTCCTTACAATGAGCAGTTCTTC. It specifies CASSQGRLAGPYNEQFF.

This chain joins TRBV29-1 and TRBJ2-7, with 11 bases that match TRBD1. Germline CDR1 and CDR2: SQVTM and ANQGSEA. The V segment lost 2 bases and the J segment 4 bases; nucleotides outside the gene matches: 4. The CDR3 has 14 residues. The CDR3 sequence: CSVERTGGRYEQYF. CDR3 nucleotides: TGCAGCGTTGAACGGACAGGGGGCCGATACGAGCAGTACTTC.

V and J are TRBV2 and TRBJ2-1, with D possibly TRBD2 on 6 matching bases. V was shortened by 5 bases and J by 0 bases, with 11 bases between the two germline ends. Germline V gives CDR1 SNHLY, CDR2 FYNNEI. The CDR3 runs to 15 residues. The CDR3 spells CASSRDSSSYNEQFF. The CDR3 bases are TGTGCCAGCAGTCGGGACTCGAGCTCCTACAATGAGCAGTTCTTC.

This rearrangement joins TRBV4-3 to TRBJ2-7; 9 bases map to TRBD1. The CDR3 length is 14 residues. V shed 5 bases, J shed 2 bases, and the junction held 4 bases outside the gene matches. Germline V lookup: CDR1 LGHNA, CDR2 YSLEER. As DNA, the CDR3 is TGCGCCAGCAGCGCCCGGACAGGGGCCTACGAGCAGTACTTC. Protein: CASSARTGAYEQYF.

The gene calls are TRBV5-1 and TRBJ2-1; unclear D gene. The CDR3 is 15 amino acids. The germline CDR1 and CDR2 sequences are SGHRS and YFSETQ. Trimming pared 2 bases from V and 8 bases from J, leaving 17 bases between. This CDR3 reads CASSFEVAGLDEQFF. Written as DNA, the CDR3 is TGCGCCAGCAGCTTCGAGGTAGCTGGCTTGGATGAGCAGTTCTTC.

The V call is TRBV4-1, the J call TRBJ1-1; 8 bases are a match to TRBD1. The CDR3 totals 16 residues. With 1 base clipped from V and 1 base from J, the junction kept 5 bases outside the gene matches. The germline V gene has CDR1 MGHRA and CDR2 YSYEKL. The CDR3 DNA reads as TGCGCCAGCAGCCAAGGCCAGGGGGCGGGGAACACTGAAGCTTTCTTT. It specifies CASSQGQGAGNTEAFF.

This chain connects TRBV7-9 to TRBJ2-3; the match to TRBD2 covers 15 bases. The germline CDR1 and CDR2 sequences are SEHNR and FQNEAQ (reference sequence). After removal of 6 bases from V and 5 bases from J, the junction contained 9 bases not matched to a gene. The CDR3 is made up of 17 amino acids. The CDR3 nucleotides are TGTGCCAGCAGTCCAGGACTAGCGGGAGGGCATGTAGATACGCAGTATTTT. This sequence encodes CASSPGLAGGHVDTQYF.

This clone has only one observation. The chain recombines TRBV9 with TRBJ2-7; 10 bases match TRBD2. Germline-derived CDR1 and CDR2 are SGDLS and YYNGEE. The CDR3 spans 16 residues. V lost 6 bases, J lost 5 bases, and 14 bases stayed unmatched. The CDR3 bases are TGTGCCAGCACTGTTACCCCTCTAGCGGGAGTCCACGAGCAGTACTTC. The encoded protein is CASTVTPLAGVHEQYF.

V usage is TRBV29-1 and J usage is TRBJ2-4; D gene uncertain. Trimming cost V 0 bases and J 3 bases, with 15 bases left between them. This CDR3 is 16 amino acids long. CDR1 SQVTM and CDR2 ANQGSEA come from the germline V gene. The chain's CDR3 is CSVEDLRIDGKNIQYF. CDR3 in DNA: TGCAGCGTTGAAGATCTTAGAATTGATGGCAAAAACATTCAGTACTTC.

This chain joins TRBV5-1 and TRBJ2-1, with TRBD1 matching 8 bases. V gave up 4 bases and J gave up 7 bases; unmatched junction bases: 7. The CDR3 consists of 14 residues. The germline V gene encodes CDR1 SGHRS and CDR2 YFSETQ. The chain's CDR3 is CASSLQDRGNEQFF. CDR3 DNA sequence: TGCGCCAGCAGCCTCCAAGACAGGGGAAATGAGCAGTTCTTC.

This CDR3 is CASSLLRGTNTEAFF. The CDR3 DNA reads as TGCGCCAGCAGCTTGTTAAGGGGGACGAACACTGAAGCTTTCTTT. This chain links TRBV5-1 with TRBJ1-1, with D tentatively TRBD1 (6 bases). The V and J ends lost 1 base and 1 base respectively, with 11 bases between them. This CDR3 spans 15 amino acids. Germline assignment: CDR1 SGHRS and CDR2 YFSETQ.

The chain combines TRBV11-2 with TRBJ2-2; maybe TRBD2 (5 bases). Germline CDR1 and CDR2: SGHAT and FQNNGV. This CDR3 contains 15 residues. Trimming pared 0 bases from V and 4 bases from J, leaving 9 bases between. DNA of the CDR3: TGTGCCAGCAGCTTAGAGCGGGTCATCACCGGGGAGCTGTTTTTT. Translating it yields CASSLERVITGELFF.

The chain carries TRBV2 and TRBJ2-3, with D perhaps TRBD1 (6 bases). The CDR3 has 12 amino acids. Per germline, CDR1 SNHLY and CDR2 FYNNEI. V lost 5 bases and J lost 4, with 7 bases in between. Here the CDR3 DNA reads TGTGCCAGCAGTTACAGGGCAGATACGCAGTATTTT. Translating gives CASSYRADTQYF.

The CDR3 sequence is CASSVPQGAVYGYTF. CDR3 sequence (DNA): TGTGCCAGTAGTGTCCCTCAGGGGGCGGTCTATGGCTACACCTTC. This sequence joins TRBV19 and TRBJ1-2; 8 nucleotides agree with TRBD1. Trimming removed 5 bases from V and 4 bases from J; junction bases left unmatched: 9. The CDR3 runs to 15 residues. Germline assignment: CDR1 LNHDA and CDR2 SQIVND (reference sequence). Looking up the rest from reference TRBV19 and TRBJ1-2 gives the full variable domain: DGGITQSPKYLFRKEGQNVTLSCEQNLNHDAMYWYRQDPGQGLRLIYYSQIVNDFQKGDIAEGYSVSREKKESFPLTVTSAQKNPTAFYLCASSVPQGAVYGYTFGSGTRLTVV.